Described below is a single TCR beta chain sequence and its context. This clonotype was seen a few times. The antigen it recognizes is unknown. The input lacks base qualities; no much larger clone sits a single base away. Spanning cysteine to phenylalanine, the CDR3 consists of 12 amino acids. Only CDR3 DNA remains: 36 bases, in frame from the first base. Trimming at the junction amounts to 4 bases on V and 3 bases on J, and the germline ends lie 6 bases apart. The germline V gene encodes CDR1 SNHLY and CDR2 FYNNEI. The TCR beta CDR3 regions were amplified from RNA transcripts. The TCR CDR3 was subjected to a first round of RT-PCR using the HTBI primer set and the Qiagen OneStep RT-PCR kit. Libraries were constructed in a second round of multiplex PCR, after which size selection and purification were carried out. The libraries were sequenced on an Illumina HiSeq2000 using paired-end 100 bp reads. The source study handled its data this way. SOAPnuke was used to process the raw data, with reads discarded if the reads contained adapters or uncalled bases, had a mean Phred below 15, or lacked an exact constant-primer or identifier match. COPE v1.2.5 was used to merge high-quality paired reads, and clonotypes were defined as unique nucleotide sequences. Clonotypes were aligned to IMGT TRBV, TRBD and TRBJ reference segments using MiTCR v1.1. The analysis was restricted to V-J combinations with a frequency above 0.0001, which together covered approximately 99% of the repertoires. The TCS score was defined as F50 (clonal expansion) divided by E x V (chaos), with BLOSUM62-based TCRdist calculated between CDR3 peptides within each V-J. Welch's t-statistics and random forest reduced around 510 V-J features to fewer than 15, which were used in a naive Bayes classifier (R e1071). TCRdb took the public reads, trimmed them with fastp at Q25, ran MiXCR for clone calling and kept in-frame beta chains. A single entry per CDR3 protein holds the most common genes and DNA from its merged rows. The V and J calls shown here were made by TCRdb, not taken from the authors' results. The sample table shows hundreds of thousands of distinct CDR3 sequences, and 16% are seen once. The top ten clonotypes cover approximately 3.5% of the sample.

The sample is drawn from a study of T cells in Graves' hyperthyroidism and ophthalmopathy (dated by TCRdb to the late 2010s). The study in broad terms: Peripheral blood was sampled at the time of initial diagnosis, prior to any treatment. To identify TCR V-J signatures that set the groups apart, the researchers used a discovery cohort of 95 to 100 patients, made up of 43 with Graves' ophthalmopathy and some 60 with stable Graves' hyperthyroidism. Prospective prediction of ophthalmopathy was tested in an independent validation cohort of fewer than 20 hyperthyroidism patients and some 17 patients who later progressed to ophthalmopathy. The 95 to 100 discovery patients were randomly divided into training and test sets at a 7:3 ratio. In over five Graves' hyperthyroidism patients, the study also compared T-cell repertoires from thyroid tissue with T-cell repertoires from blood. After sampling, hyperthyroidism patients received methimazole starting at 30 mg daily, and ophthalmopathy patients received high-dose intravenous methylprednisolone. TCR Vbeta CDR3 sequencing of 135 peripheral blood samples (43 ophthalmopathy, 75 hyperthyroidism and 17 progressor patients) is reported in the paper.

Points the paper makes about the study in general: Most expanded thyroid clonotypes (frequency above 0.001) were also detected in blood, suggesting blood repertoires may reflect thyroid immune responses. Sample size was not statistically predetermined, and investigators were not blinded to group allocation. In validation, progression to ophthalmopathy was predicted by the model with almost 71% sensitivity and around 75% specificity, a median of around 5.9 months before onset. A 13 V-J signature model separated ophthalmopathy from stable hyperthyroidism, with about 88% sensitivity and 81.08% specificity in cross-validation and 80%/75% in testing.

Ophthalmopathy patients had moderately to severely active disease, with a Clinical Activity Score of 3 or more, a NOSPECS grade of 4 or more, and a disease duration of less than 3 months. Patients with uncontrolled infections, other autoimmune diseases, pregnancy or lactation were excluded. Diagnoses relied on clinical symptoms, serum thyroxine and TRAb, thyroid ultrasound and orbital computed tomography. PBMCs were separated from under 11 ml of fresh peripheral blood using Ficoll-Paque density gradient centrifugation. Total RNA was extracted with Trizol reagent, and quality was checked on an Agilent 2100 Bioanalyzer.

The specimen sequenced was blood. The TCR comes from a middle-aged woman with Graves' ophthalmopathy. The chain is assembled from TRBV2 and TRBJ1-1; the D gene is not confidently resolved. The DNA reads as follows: TGTGCCAGCAGTGTTGAGTACACTGAAGCTTTCTTT. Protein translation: CASSVEYTEAFF. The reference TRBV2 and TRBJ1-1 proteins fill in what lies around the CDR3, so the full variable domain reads EPEVTQTPSHQVTQMGQEVILRCVPISNHLYFYWYRQILGQKVEFLVSFYNNEISEKSEIFDDQFSVERPDGSNFTLKIRSTKLEDSAMYFCASSVEYTEAFFGQGTRLTVV.